The 8 T cell receptor beta chains in this list originate from one sample, sequenced in a study of T cell changes during pregnancy in multiple sclerosis. Sequenced by immunoSEQ multiplex PCR; TCRdb stores in-frame clones only, minus some. The sample holds roughly 100,000 clones; more than 80% are singletons and the top ten take 1.5% to 2%. Here the sequenced sample was peripheral blood, taken before pregnancy. All receptors derive from a female donor with multiple sclerosis, enrolled in a pregnancy study.

The V gene is TRBV30, the J gene TRBJ1-1; tentatively, D is TRBD1 (6 bases). The V end lost 3 bases, the J end lost 2 bases, and 10 bases lay between the germline ends. Germline V gene lookup returns CDR1 GTSNPN and CDR2 SVGIG (reference sequence). The CDR3 spans 13 residues. The CDR3 sequence is CAWSQQGNTEAFF. The DNA for the CDR3 is TGTGCCTGGAGCCAACAGGGTAACACTGAAGCTTTCTTT.

The chain carries TRBV28 and TRBJ1-2; D unresolved. Trimming pared 4 bases from V and 5 bases from J, leaving 5 bases between. CDR3 size: 11 residues. CDR1 and CDR2 from the germline V gene are MDHEN and SYDVKM. The CDR3 region is CASSSLYGYTF. For the CDR3, the DNA is TGTGCCAGCAGTTCCCTTTATGGCTACACCTTC.

V and J are TRBV7-2 and TRBJ2-3, with D perhaps TRBD2 (7 bases). V gave up 1 base and J gave up 2 bases, with 10 bases separating them. Germline loops: CDR1 SGHTA, CDR2 FQGNSA. The CDR3 contains 15 residues. CDR3 amino acids: CASSLGGGLTDTQYF. Here the CDR3 DNA reads TGTGCCAGCAGCTTAGGGGGGGGCCTCACAGATACGCAGTATTTT.

The gene calls are TRBV5-6 and TRBJ1-2; 8 bases are shared with TRBD1. This CDR3 comprises 16 residues. The germline gives CDR1 SGHDT, CDR2 YYEEEE. J was trimmed by 4 bases and V by 0 bases; bases with no gene match: 8. CDR3: CASSLAGRGRVYGYTF. The CDR3 coding sequence is TGTGCCAGCAGCTTGGCCGGCAGGGGGCGGGTCTATGGCTACACCTTC.

The genes are TRBV30 and TRBJ1-1; D perhaps matches TRBD1 (6 bases). CDR3 length equals 14 residues. CDR1 and CDR2 (germline): GTSNPN, SVGIG (reference sequence). Deletions cut 4 bases from V and 5 bases from J, with 17 bases between. For the CDR3, the DNA is TGTGCCTGGATCCGGCCAGGGGCAGGAACTGAAGCTTTCTTT. As protein: CAWIRPGAGTEAFF.

V gene TRBV19 combines with J gene TRBJ2-2; weak D call: TRBD2 (5 bases). The CDR3 length is 14 residues. Germline CDR1 and CDR2: LNHDA and SQIVND (reference sequence). V was trimmed by 0 bases and J by 3 bases, leaving 5 bases between them. DNA of the CDR3: TGTGCCAGTAGTATAGAGAGGGACACCGGGGAGCTGTTTTTT. As protein: CASSIERDTGELFF.

In this sample, this clone turned up once. The V gene is TRBV6-4, the J gene TRBJ2-3; no definite D call. The V end was cut by 6 bases, the J end by 2 bases, with 9 bases between. This CDR3 is 13 amino acids long. Germline-derived CDR1 and CDR2 are MRHNA and SNTAGT. CDR3 amino acids: CASSRQVTDTQYF. CDR3 in DNA: TGTGCCAGCAGCCGCCAGGTCACAGATACGCAGTATTTT.

The chain joins TRBV4-1 to TRBJ2-5; the match to TRBD2 covers 12 bases. V dropped 4 bases and J dropped 5; count of bases not matched to a gene: 11. The length of the CDR3 is 17 residues. In germline, CDR1 is MGHRA, CDR2 YSYEKL. The CDR3, as DNA: TGCGCCAGCAGCCTAAATGACCGACTAGCGGGAGAGGAGACCCAGTACTTC. Encoded protein: CASSLNDRLAGEETQYF.